The T cell receptor (beta chain) under discussion was sequenced for a study of CD8 T cells in ankylosing spondylitis. The study, taken as a whole, reports: Several of the motif variants were reported before in synovial fluid and blood from reactive arthritis. Within matched ankylosing spondylitis synovial fluid, disease-linked clones were reportedly significantly enriched. Within ankylosing spondylitis blood, a TCR beta motif made up of under 10 highly homologous variants appeared to be characteristic. Clones linked to the disease showed a CD8+ phenotype. They occurred at relatively low frequencies in peripheral blood.

This clonotype has a handful of counts. Its target is not known. The germline V gene encodes CDR1 MNHEY and CDR2 SVGEGT. The V and J ends lost 6 bases and 6 bases, in that order; junction bases with no gene match: 12. This CDR3 has 16 amino acids. The TCR beta libraries were generated through quantitative 5'-RACE incorporating molecular barcodes. TCRdb reprocessed the 5' RACE reads via MiXCR and lists one record per CDR3 protein. This sample has fewer than 750,000 distinct CDR3 sequences, with roughly 19% found just once. This sequence originates from a male donor with ankylosing spondylitis. The gene calls are TRBV6-2 or TRBV6-3 and TRBJ2-1, with 9 bases aligning to TRBD1. The specimen was blood, either unsorted or a sorted T cell fraction (not recorded which). The CDR3 region has the DNA TGTGCCAGCAGGGGTTCCGGGACAGGGCTGTCCAATGAGCAGTTCTTC. Residues: CASRGSGTGLSNEQFF.